Each of the 16 T cell receptor beta chains below was sequenced from the same sample in a study of regulatory T cells in long-lasting Graves disease. Time point noted: newly diagnosed GD, antithyroid drugs for less than 3 months. Making the TCR library involved RNA that had been extracted from PBMCs. Building of the TCR beta libraries involved iRepertoire HTBI primers and Arm-PCR of CDR3 regions. TCRdb itself ran the multiplex PCR reads through MiXCR, one entry per CDR3 protein. The sample lists roughly 530,000 distinct CDR3 sequences; 15% to 20% were seen once. The same data also contributed to another study, on T cells in Graves' hyperthyroidism and ophthalmopathy.

Here the sequenced sample was peripheral blood mononuclear cells (PBMCs), taken at new diagnosis, from a patient treated with antithyroid drugs. All receptors come from a woman between 40 and 65 years old with Graves disease.

This clonotype was picked up a small number of times. The chain employs TRBV6-9 and TRBJ1-4, with 7 bases fitting TRBD1. The CDR3 has 14 amino acids. The V gene end was trimmed by 3 bases and the J gene end by 13 bases; junction bases not matched to a gene: 11. The germline V gene has CDR1 MNHGY and CDR2 SVAAGI. The CDR3 bases are TGTGCCAGCAGTTACACGGACAGGACGGACGGACTGTTTTTT. Translation gives CASSYTDRTDGLFF.

This sequence joins TRBV27 and TRBJ1-6, with 8 bases fitting TRBD1. J was trimmed by 7 bases and V by 5 bases; bases with no gene match: 7. The CDR3 has 15 amino acids. Per the germline V gene, CDR1 is MNHEY and CDR2 is SMNVEV (reference sequence). For the CDR3, the DNA is TGTGCCAGCAGTACGGGGGACAGGTTAAATTCACCCCTCCACTTT. This translates into CASSTGDRLNSPLHF.

This clonotype has at least ten counts. The rearrangement joins TRBV28 to TRBJ2-1; 8 positions agree with TRBD2. The CDR3 runs 15 residues. Trimming at V came to 10 bases and at J to 6 bases, leaving 14 bases not matched to a gene. Germline lookup yields CDR1 MDHEN and CDR2 SYDVKM. The CDR3 DNA follows: TGTGCCACCTCACCTCTCGGGGGGGCCGCCAATGAGCAGTTCTTC. This translates into CATSPLGGAANEQFF.

Comment on this clonotype: A read error may be the cause here, since a much bigger clone is one base away. The chain is built from TRBV3-1 and TRBJ2-7, with 9 bases fitting TRBD2. The germline CDR1 and CDR2 sequences are LGHDT and YNNKEL (reference sequence). The CDR3 covers 13 residues. Unmatched junction bases numbered 1, after V lost 1 base and J lost 6 bases. This chain's CDR3 is CASSQGGGVEQYF. The CDR3 DNA reads as TGTGCCAGCAGCCAAGGCGGGGGGGTCGAGCAGTACTTC.

This clonotype came up many times. The rearrangement links TRBV2 to TRBJ1-1; D uncertain. V was cut by 7 bases and J by 6 bases, with 12 bases left in between. The CDR3 sequence is 12 residues long. Germline assignment: CDR1 SNHLY and CDR2 FYNNEI. CDR3 DNA: TGTGCCAGCACCGGGGAGCCTCCTGAAGCTTTCTTT. It translates to CASTGEPPEAFF.

This clonotype was seen a handful of times. The genes are TRBV12-5 and TRBJ2-2; no reliable D call. Trimming removed 5 bases at V and 6 bases at J, with 10 bases between. The CDR3 spans 13 residues. CDR1 is LGHNT, CDR2 FRNRAP, per germline. In DNA, the CDR3 is TGTGCTAGTGGTGCCGATATAGCCGGGGAGCTGTTTTTT. It translates to CASGADIAGELFF.

The chain carries TRBV20-1 and TRBJ2-7; 11 bases are a match to TRBD1. Germline trimming cut 2 bases from V and 0 bases from J; bases unmatched to any gene: 6. CDR1 and CDR2 from the germline V gene are DFQATT and SNEGSKA (reference sequence). This CDR3 comprises 16 residues. The CDR3 DNA sequence: TGCAGTGCTAGACTAGGACAGGGGGCTCTCTCCTACGAGCAGTACTTC. Translating gives CSARLGQGALSYEQYF.

The gene calls are TRBV5-1 and TRBJ2-2; TRBD1 matches 7 bases. This CDR3 region has 15 residues. Germline trimming cut 4 bases from V and 3 bases from J; bases unmatched to any gene: 6. Looked up from germline, CDR1 is SGHRS and CDR2 is YFSETQ. As DNA, the CDR3 is TGCGCCAGCAGCCCTCAACAGGGGTACACCGGGGAGCTGTTTTTT. Amino acid sequence: CASSPQQGYTGELFF.

This clonotype was counted only a few times. One end of the junction is discordant with germline, which a read error may explain. The chain is built from TRBV6-1 and TRBJ2-7; D call uncertain. This CDR3 is built from 15 residues. Looked up from germline, CDR1 is MNHNS and CDR2 is SASEGT. In DNA form, the CDR3 reads TGTGCCAGCAGTCAAGCGACTTTTAGCTCCTACGAGCAGTACTTC. It encodes CASSQATFSSYEQYF.

This clonotype showed up just once. V is TRBV7-3 and J is TRBJ2-5, with 12 bases identical to TRBD2. Germline V gene data show CDR1 as SGHTA and CDR2 as FQGTGA. This CDR3 has 18 amino acids. V dropped 3 bases and J dropped 7; count of bases not matched to a gene: 15. CDR3 in DNA: TGTGCCAGCAGCTTCGGACTAGCGGGGACTAAAGAACTCGCGACCCAGTACTTC. Translating gives CASSFGLAGTKELATQYF.

Concerning this clonotype: A much larger clone sits a single nucleotide away, making a read error possible. CDR3 residues: CASTQGQGNGETRYF. CDR3 bases: TGTGCCAGCACCCAGGGACAGGGGAATGGGGAGACCCGGTACTTC. The rearrangement uses TRBV12-3 or TRBV12-4 and TRBJ2-5; 10 bases fit TRBD1. The CDR3 is made up of 15 amino acids.

This clonotype was seen more than once but under ten times. The chain employs TRBV6-5 and TRBJ2-1; D may match TRBD1 or TRBD2 (6 bases each). The V gene lost 2 bases and the J gene lost 9 bases, with 14 bases spanning the gap. There are 14 residues in the CDR3. Germline V gives CDR1 MNHEY, CDR2 SVGAGI. CDR3 protein: CASSYPGAGGEQFF. In nucleotides, the CDR3 is TGTGCCAGCAGTTACCCGGGGGCTGGAGGTGAGCAGTTCTTC.

There are a few counts of this clonotype. The V and J genes are TRBV5-5 and TRBJ1-2; TRBD1 might be the D (6 bases). The V gene's germline CDR1 is SGHKS and CDR2 YYEKEE (reference sequence). The CDR3 spans 15 residues. Trimming stripped 2 bases from V and 4 bases from J, with 15 bases between. The CDR3 loop reads CASSFDRTAVYGYTF. The DNA of the CDR3 is TGTGCCAGCAGCTTCGACAGGACGGCGGTCTATGGCTACACCTTC.

A few counts support this clonotype. The chain joins TRBV6-2 or TRBV6-3 to TRBJ2-5; no clear D gene. Germline V lookup: CDR1 MNHEY, CDR2 SVGEGT. V gave up 0 bases and J gave up 0 bases, with 5 bases separating them. The length of the CDR3 is 14 residues. The CDR3 nucleotides read TGTGCCAGCAGTTACTCCAGAGACCAAGAGACCCAGTACTTC. Translated, it gives CASSYSRDQETQYF.

Comments on this clonotype: One base away lies a much larger clone, so this may be a sequencing read error. This rearrangement joins TRBV2 to TRBJ2-7; weak D call: TRBD2 (5 bases). The CDR3 totals 16 residues. The germline V gene encodes CDR1 SNHLY and CDR2 FYNNEI. Trimming shortened V by 6 bases and J by 2 bases, and 20 bases separated the two germline ends. The CDR3, as DNA: TGTGCCAGCAGCCCGGATGGAGGCTGGGGAACCTACGAGCAGTACTTC. Its translation is CASSPDGGWGTYEQYF.

This clonotype was detected ten times or more. CDR3 in amino acids: CSASAGGMNTEAFF. The CDR3 DNA follows: TGCAGTGCTAGTGCAGGGGGGATGAACACTGAAGCTTTCTTT. The genes are TRBV20-1 and TRBJ1-1; 7 bases line up with TRBD1. CDR1 is DFQATT, CDR2 SNEGSKA, per germline (reference sequence). The CDR3 spans 14 residues. V gave up 3 bases and J gave up 0 bases; unmatched junction bases: 4.